This T cell receptor (beta chain) was observed in a study of early T cells in non-severe SARS-CoV-2 infection. TCRdb independently ran MiXCR on the 5' RACE reads; one entry per CDR3 protein. The data contain tens of thousands of distinct CDR3 sequences, 8.5% to 10% of them seen just once; the ten biggest clones take up roughly 8%. V was pared by 4 bases and J by 4 bases, with 14 bases between. CDR3 length: 15 residues. Germline V lookup: CDR1 SGHDT, CDR2 YYEEEE. This clonotype was observed many times. This receptor was taken from an adult who was a healthcare worker with PCR-confirmed SARS-CoV-2 infection or an uninfected control (not recorded which). The chain joins TRBV5-6 to TRBJ2-2, with a possible D match to TRBD1 (6 bases). The source material was whole blood. CDR3 sequence reads: CASSTKQQGTGELFF. CDR3 bases: TGTGCCAGCAGCACAAAGCAACAGGGCACCGGGGAGCTGTTTTTT.